A single sample gave rise to the 19 T cell receptor beta chains below, sequenced in a study of T cell changes during pregnancy in multiple sclerosis (dated by TCRdb to the late 2010s). The library was prepared using the immunoSEQ multiplex PCR assay. This is the immuneACCESS table as TCRdb keeps it, with only in-frame sequences that have V and J called. A part of the clones is gone; compared with another copy, unresolved V genes explain less than half, and the rest is unexplained. For this sample the table gives about 39,000 clones, of which 84% were detected only once. Jointly, the top ten make up approximately 0.64% of the sample. Sample: CD4+ T cells from peripheral blood mononuclear cells, taken before pregnancy. The receptor source for this set is a female donor with multiple sclerosis, enrolled in a pregnancy study.

The chain carries TRBV7-9 and TRBJ1-1; no clear D. The CDR3 is 14 amino acids. The germline V gene has CDR1 SEHNR and CDR2 FQNEAQ (reference sequence). The V gene lost 0 bases and the J gene lost 1 base, with 6 bases spanning the gap. CDR3 in DNA: TGTGCCAGCAGCTTAGCGCTGAGGAACACTGAAGCTTTCTTT. Translated, it gives CASSLALRNTEAFF.

V gene TRBV11-2 combines with J gene TRBJ2-1, with 11 bases aligning to TRBD2. CDR1 and CDR2 from the germline V gene are SGHAT and FQNNGV. This CDR3 is built from 16 residues. V shed 5 bases and J 4 bases; nucleotides not matched to a gene: 7. Written as DNA, the CDR3 is TGTGCCAGCAGCCGGGGGGGGACTAGCGGTTACAATGAGCAGTTCTTC. Its translation: CASSRGGTSGYNEQFF.

The gene calls are TRBV10-3 and TRBJ2-1, with a tentative D call TRBD1 (6 bases). V was shortened by 10 bases and J by 8 bases, with 24 bases between the two germline ends. The CDR3 is 15 residues long. CDR1 and CDR2 from the germline V gene are ENHRY and SYGVKD. The CDR3: CASKDSDRPWDEQFF. The CDR3, as DNA: TGTGCCAGCAAGGACAGCGATAGGCCCTGGGATGAGCAGTTCTTC.

This clone has a handful of counts. The chain couples TRBV6-6 to TRBJ2-1; no firm D call. The germline V gene encodes CDR1 MNHNY and CDR2 SVGAGI (reference sequence). V was clipped by 2 bases and J by 6 bases, with 8 bases between them. The CDR3 is made up of 13 amino acids. The CDR3 protein is CASSYPSRNEQFF. The CDR3 nucleotides read TGTGCCAGCAGTTACCCGTCGCGCAATGAGCAGTTCTTC.

V is TRBV10-3 and J is TRBJ1-4; D is unclear. The CDR3 runs to 15 residues. Germline lookup yields CDR1 ENHRY and CDR2 SYGVKD. Trimming took off 0 bases at V and 5 bases at J, with 10 bases between the two ends. CDR3 sequence: CAISESGGLNEKLFF. CDR3 sequence (DNA): TGTGCCATCAGTGAGTCGGGCGGACTGAATGAAAAACTGTTTTTT.

The chain joins TRBV7-8 to TRBJ1-2; unclear D gene. Trimming cost V 3 bases and J 1 base, with 9 bases left between them. In germline, CDR1 is SGHVS, CDR2 FQNEAQ. The CDR3 has 14 residues. CDR3 sequence: CASSFGELNYGYTF. CDR3 DNA: TGTGCCAGCAGCTTCGGGGAGCTTAACTATGGCTACACCTTC.

This clone appeared many times. The chain recombines TRBV21-1 with TRBJ2-1; the table calls TRBD1, which could not be checked here. TRBV21-1 constitutes a pseudogene. This CDR3 has 16 residues. The CDR3 sequence is CASSKGKSHPYNEQFF. The CDR3 coding sequence is TGTGCCAGCAGCAAGGGCAAATCTCACCCCTACAATGAGCAGTTCTTC.

The genes are TRBV7-9 and TRBJ1-4; D possibly corresponds to TRBD1 (6 bases). CDR3 size: 18 residues. Germline CDR1 is SEHNR and CDR2 is FQNEAQ (reference sequence). V shed 5 bases and J shed 0 bases, with 19 bases lying between them. In DNA form, the CDR3 reads TGTGCCAGCAGCCCCAACCGGGGACACTATGCAACTAATGAAAAACTGTTTTTT. Its protein is CASSPNRGHYATNEKLFF.

In its sample, this clone is medium-sized (0.01 to 0.1%). The chain couples TRBV5-4 to TRBJ2-3, with D possibly TRBD1 on 5 matching bases. The V gene's germline CDR1 is SGHNT and CDR2 YYREEE (reference sequence). The CDR3 has 13 residues. Trimming cost V 2 bases and J 7 bases, with 11 bases left between them. The CDR3 reads CASSLGESNTQYF. In DNA form, the CDR3 reads TGTGCCAGCAGCTTAGGGGAATCAAATACGCAGTATTTT.

This chain connects TRBV18 to TRBJ1-1; D is unresolved. CDR3 length: 15 residues. In germline, CDR1 is KGHSH, CDR2 LQKENI. The ends were cut back, 3 bases at V and 3 bases at J, with 14 bases in the middle. CDR3 protein: CASSPGQASDTEAFF. Written as DNA, the CDR3 is TGTGCCAGCTCACCTGGGCAGGCCTCGGACACTGAAGCTTTCTTT.

The rearrangement uses TRBV6-1 and TRBJ1-5; 8 bases agree with TRBD1. Germline values: CDR1 MNHNS, CDR2 SASEGT. V shed 10 bases and J 6 bases; nucleotides not matched to a gene: 11. The CDR3 extends over 14 amino acids. In nucleotides, the CDR3 is TGTGCCACCAAGCTGGACAGGGTTGGTCAGCCCCAGCATTTT. This encodes CATKLDRVGQPQHF.

The genes are TRBV7-2 and TRBJ2-1; tentative D call: TRBD2 (5 bases). V was trimmed by 5 bases and J by 8 bases, leaving 19 bases between them. The CDR3 spans 15 residues. CDR1 and CDR2 (germline): SGHTA, FQGNSA. The CDR3 protein is CASSPNRASQHEQFF. The CDR3 DNA is TGTGCCAGCAGCCCCAATCGGGCTAGCCAGCATGAGCAGTTCTTC. Drawing the rest from reference TRBV7-2 and TRBJ2-1, the complete variable domain is GAGVSQSPSNKVTEKGKDVELRCDPISGHTALYWYRQSLGQGLEFLIYFQGNSAPDKSGLPSDRFSAERTGGSVSTLTIQRTQQEDSAVYLCASSPNRASQHEQFFGPGTRLTVL.

The J gene is TRBJ2-3, the V gene TRBV29-1; D may be TRBD1 (5 bases). The V end was cut by 3 bases, the J end by 0 bases, with 7 bases between. CDR1 and CDR2 (germline): SQVTM, ANQGSEA. The CDR3 has 13 amino acids. CDR3 sequence (DNA): TGCAGCGTTGACGCAGGGAGCACAGATACGCAGTATTTT. Its translation is CSVDAGSTDTQYF.

The gene calls are TRBV5-4 and TRBJ2-3, with 9 bases fitting TRBD2. After removal of 1 base from V and 0 bases from J, the junction contained 6 bases not matched to a gene. CDR1 and CDR2 (germline): SGHNT, YYREEE (reference sequence). The CDR3 spans 17 residues. In DNA form, the CDR3 reads TGTGCCAGCAGCTTGAGGCGGGGGGGGATTAGCACAGATACGCAGTATTTT. Residues: CASSLRRGGISTDTQYF.

The chain is built from TRBV6-5 and TRBJ2-2; D is unresolved. Germline CDR1 reads MNHEY; CDR2 reads SVGAGI. V lost 2 bases, J lost 3 bases, and 10 bases lay in between. The CDR3 is made up of 15 amino acids. The CDR3 reads CASSYGSLYTGELFF. The CDR3, as DNA: TGTGCCAGCAGTTACGGTAGTCTTTACACCGGGGAGCTGTTTTTT.

The chain joins TRBV19 to TRBJ1-6; D might be TRBD1 (6 bases). With 2 bases removed from V and 8 bases from J, the gap between germline ends came to 16 bases. Germline CDR1 and CDR2: LNHDA and SQIVND (reference sequence). The CDR3 extends over 16 amino acids. CDR3 in amino acids: CASSILGRGNDSPLHF. Here the CDR3 DNA reads TGTGCCAGTAGTATATTGGGCAGGGGTAACGATTCACCCCTCCACTTT.

This chain joins TRBV5-1 and TRBJ1-5; D unclear. CDR1 is SGHRS, CDR2 YFSETQ, per germline. This CDR3 is built from 15 residues. V lost 0 bases and J lost 1, with 8 bases in between. Written as DNA, the CDR3 is TGCGCCAGCAGCTTGGGGCAAAACAGCAATCAGCCCCAGCATTTT. As protein: CASSLGQNSNQPQHF.

The J gene is TRBJ2-3, the V gene TRBV7-7, with 7 bases aligning to TRBD1. The V gene's germline CDR1 is SSHAT and CDR2 FNYEAQ (reference sequence). The CDR3 is made up of 13 amino acids. V was pared by 4 bases and J by 5 bases, with 3 bases of the junction left unmatched. CDR3 DNA: TGTGCCAGCAGCTCGTCAGGGGGAGATACGCAGTATTTT. Translating it yields CASSSSGGDTQYF.

The chain recombines TRBV18 with TRBJ1-5, with a possible D match to TRBD1 (5 bases). There are 13 residues in the CDR3. The ends were cut back, 5 bases at V and 2 bases at J, with 7 bases in the middle. The germline gives CDR1 KGHSH, CDR2 LQKENI. The CDR3, as DNA: TGTGCCAGCTCATCGACAGGCAATCAGCCCCAGCATTTT. This sequence encodes CASSSTGNQPQHF.